This TCR beta chain was profiled in a study of graft-versus-host responses after intestinal transplantation. Study overall: Each patient got anti-thymocyte globulin induction, then tacrolimus and steroids for three to four years.

The CDR3 is 17 residues long. V lost 4 bases and J lost 1; bases outside the gene matches: 6. Germline CDR1 and CDR2: WNHNN and SYGVQD (reference sequence). With respect to this clone: As yet, its antigen is unknown.

The assay was immunoSEQ multiplex PCR, and TCRdb's table has in-frame clones only and misses some. In the table there are around 26,000 clones, around 80% of which are singletons. The clonotype originates from a human donor who was the organ donor for an intestinal transplant. The rearrangement uses TRBV10-1 and TRBJ2-3; 12 nucleotides match TRBD2. The source was unstimulated CD8+ T cells sorted from spleen or lymph node cells, collected before transplant. The CDR3 DNA follows: TGCGCCAGCAGTGTAGGTGCTAGCGGGGGGGGCACAGATACGCAGTATTTT. Translated: CASSVGASGGGTDTQYF.